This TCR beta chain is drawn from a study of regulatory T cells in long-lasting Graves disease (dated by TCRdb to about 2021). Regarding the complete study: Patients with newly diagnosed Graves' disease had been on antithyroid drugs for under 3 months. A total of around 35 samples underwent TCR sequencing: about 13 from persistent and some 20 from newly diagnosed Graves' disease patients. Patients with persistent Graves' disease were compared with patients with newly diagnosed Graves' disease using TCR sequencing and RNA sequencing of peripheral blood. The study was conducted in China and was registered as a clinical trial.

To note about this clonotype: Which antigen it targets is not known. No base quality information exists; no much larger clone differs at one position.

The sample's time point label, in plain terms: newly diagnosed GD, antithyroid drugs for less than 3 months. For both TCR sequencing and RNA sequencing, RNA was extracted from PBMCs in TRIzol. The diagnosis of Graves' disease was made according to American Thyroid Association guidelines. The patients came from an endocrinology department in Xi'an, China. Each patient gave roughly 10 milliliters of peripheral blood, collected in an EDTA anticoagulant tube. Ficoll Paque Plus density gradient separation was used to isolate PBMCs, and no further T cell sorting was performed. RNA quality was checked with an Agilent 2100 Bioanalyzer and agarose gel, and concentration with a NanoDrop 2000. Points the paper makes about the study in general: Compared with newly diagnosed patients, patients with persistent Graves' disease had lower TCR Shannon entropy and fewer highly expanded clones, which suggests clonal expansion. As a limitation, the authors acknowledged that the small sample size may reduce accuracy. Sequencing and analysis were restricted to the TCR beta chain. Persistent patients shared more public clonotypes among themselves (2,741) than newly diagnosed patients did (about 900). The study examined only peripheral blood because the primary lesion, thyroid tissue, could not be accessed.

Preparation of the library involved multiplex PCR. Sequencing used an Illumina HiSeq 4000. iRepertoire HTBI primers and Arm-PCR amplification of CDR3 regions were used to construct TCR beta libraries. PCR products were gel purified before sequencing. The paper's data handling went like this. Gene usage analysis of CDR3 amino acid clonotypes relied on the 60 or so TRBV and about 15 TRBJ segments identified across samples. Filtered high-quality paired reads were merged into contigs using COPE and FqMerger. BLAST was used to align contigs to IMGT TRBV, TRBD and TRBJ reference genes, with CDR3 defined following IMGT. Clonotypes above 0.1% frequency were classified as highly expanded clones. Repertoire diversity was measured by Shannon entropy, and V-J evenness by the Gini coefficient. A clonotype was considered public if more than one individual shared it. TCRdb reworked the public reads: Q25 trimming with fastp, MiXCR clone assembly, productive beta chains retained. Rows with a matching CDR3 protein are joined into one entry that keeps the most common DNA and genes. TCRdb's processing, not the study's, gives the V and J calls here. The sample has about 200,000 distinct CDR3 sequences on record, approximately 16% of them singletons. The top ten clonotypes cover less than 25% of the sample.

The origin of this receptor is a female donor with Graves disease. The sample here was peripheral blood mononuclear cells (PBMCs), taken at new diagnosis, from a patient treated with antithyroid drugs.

In nucleotide form, the sequence is TGTGCCAGCAGTCCTCAGCGGGGGGCCTACGAGCAGTACTTC. This gives the protein CASSPQRGAYEQYF. The chain is encoded by TRBV6-8 joined to TRBJ2-7, with TRBD2 matching 9 junction bases. CDR1 and CDR2 (MNHGY, SAAAGT) derive from the germline V gene. V ends up 5 bases short and J 2 bases short, with an unmatched junction base count of 4. Including the terminal cysteine and phenylalanine, the CDR3 comprises 14 residues. CDR3 DNA only is kept here, 42 bases in frame from base 1.